This TCR beta chain was documented in a study of blood T cell repertoires in COVID-19. The V gene's germline CDR1 is GTSNPN and CDR2 SVGIG (reference sequence). V lost 5 bases to trimming and J lost 0 bases, with 14 bases between them. This CDR3 is 15 amino acids long. Clones were sequenced by immunoSEQ multiplex PCR, and TCRdb holds only the in-frame ones, with some missing. The table records around 160,000 clones, roughly four fifths of them present only once. The sequenced sample was peripheral blood. This chain joins TRBV30 and TRBJ2-1, with a tentative D call TRBD2 (6 bases). The clonotype comes from a human donor with acute or convalescent COVID-19. The donor label of this sample is uncertain. CDR3 protein: CAWDRDLSSYNEQFF. Written as DNA, the CDR3 is TGTGCCTGGGATCGGGACTTAAGCTCCTACAATGAGCAGTTCTTC.